The 7 T cell receptor beta chains listed next were all sequenced from one sample in a study of blood T cell repertoires in COVID-19. Clones were sequenced by immunoSEQ multiplex PCR, and TCRdb holds only the in-frame ones, with some missing. The data show about 300,000 clones, roughly 86% seen once. Sequenced input: PBMCs or T cells enriched from blood (not recorded which). These receptors were obtained from a woman aged 45-60 years who had been exposed to COVID-19.

The chain uses TRBV6-5 and TRBJ1-2, with 9 bases matching TRBD1. CDR3 length equals 14 residues. Looked up from germline, CDR1 is MNHEY and CDR2 is SVGAGI. Losses at the gene ends were 6 bases for V and 6 bases for J; bases not matched to a gene: 8. In DNA form, the CDR3 reads TGTGCCAGCAGGGACAGGGGCGAAGGTAATGGCTACACCTTC. Residues: CASRDRGEGNGYTF.

The chain uses TRBV2 and TRBJ2-7, with D maybe TRBD1 (6 bases). V gave up 4 bases and J gave up 3 bases, with 10 bases separating them. This CDR3 region has 13 residues. The germline V gene has CDR1 SNHLY and CDR2 FYNNEI. CDR3 sequence: CASSAQGFYEQYF. The DNA of the CDR3 is TGTGCCAGCAGTGCACAGGGTTTCTACGAGCAGTACTTC.

V usage is TRBV24-1 and J usage is TRBJ1-5; D is unclear. The CDR3 consists of 15 residues. V was pared by 4 bases and J by 5 bases, with 14 bases between. The germline gives CDR1 KGHDR, CDR2 SFDVKD. The DNA for the CDR3 is TGTGCCACCAGTGACTCTGGCCAGGCCCATCAGCCCCAGCATTTT. It encodes CATSDSGQAHQPQHF.

In DNA form, the CDR3 reads TGTGCCAGCAGCGTAGTAGTTACCACAGGGCAAACTGGAAACACCATATATTTT. Translated, it gives CASSVVVTTGQTGNTIYF. This rearrangement joins TRBV9 to TRBJ1-3, with a tentative D call TRBD1 (6 bases). Germline V gene sequence: CDR1 SGDLS, CDR2 YYNGEE. This CDR3 has 18 residues. V was trimmed by 0 bases and J by 2 bases, leaving 18 bases between them.

The genes are TRBV10-3 and TRBJ2-2; 11 nucleotides agree with TRBD1. V was clipped by 7 bases and J by 4 bases; unmatched bases: 5. Germline V gene lookup returns CDR1 ENHRY and CDR2 SYGVKD. This CDR3 spans 15 amino acids. The CDR3 nucleotides read TGTGCCATCACTACTGGGACAGGGGGCACCGGGGAGCTGTTTTTT. Its protein product is CAITTGTGGTGELFF.

The chain uses TRBV15 and TRBJ2-1; TRBD1 is a possible D gene (5 bases). V lost 5 bases and J 5 bases, leaving 16 bases between the germline ends. The germline gives CDR1 LNHNV, CDR2 YYDKDF (reference sequence). CDR3 size: 15 residues. The CDR3 DNA reads TGTGCCACCAGCCTTCGATCTGACAGCAACAATGAGCAGTTCTTC. Protein sequence: CATSLRSDSNNEQFF.

The rearrangement uses TRBV19 and TRBJ1-1; TRBD1 is a possible D gene (5 bases). The CDR3 length is 15 residues. Trimming shortened V by 5 bases and J by 11 bases, and 24 bases separated the two germline ends. Germline V gene data show CDR1 as LNHDA and CDR2 as SQIVND (reference sequence). The CDR3, as DNA: TGTGCCAGTAGTGGCCGCCCCGGGACTCCTACCCTGGCTTTCTTT. Translated, it gives CASSGRPGTPTLAFF.